This T cell receptor beta chain appears in the sequencing data of a study of blood T cells in healthy people across ages. Study results and limitations: The authors considered diversity estimates from one million T cells to be underestimates. Without sorted subsets, naive and antigen-experienced compartments could not be conclusively compared.

Turning to this clonotype: Its target is unknown.

A second PCR, run for about 6 to 11 cycles, used a sample-barcoded 5' primer plus a J-beta primer mix. TCRdb itself ran the 5' RACE reads through MiXCR, one entry per CDR3 protein. The sample shows under 1,000,000 distinct CDR3 sequences, roughly 40% of them seen only once. In terms of origin and age, donors were healthy Caucasian individuals from Russia aged roughly 6 to 100. Extraction of total RNA produced a minimum of 5.5 micrograms from each sample. The CDR3 length is 13 residues. Germline CDR1 is MNHEY and CDR2 is SVGAGI. The V and J ends lost 5 bases and 7 bases, in that order; junction bases with no gene match: 8.

The material sequenced was blood. V usage is TRBV6-5 and J usage is TRBJ2-7; 7 bases line up with TRBD1. This clonotype was sampled from a man younger than 35 in good health. CDR3 region: CASSTSGGKEQYF. Written as DNA, the CDR3 is TGTGCCAGCAGTACCTCAGGGGGAAAGGAGCAGTACTTC.